These 2 T cell receptor beta chains originate from one sample sequenced in a study of T-cell memory formation after mild COVID-19. Each CDR3 protein gets one entry after TCRdb re-called the 5' RACE reads with MiXCR. The sample yields some 210,000 distinct CDR3 sequences, 15% to 20% seen once. Source material: PBMCs or a T cell subset sorted from them (not recorded which). These TCRs come from an adult woman who had mild COVID-19 (a few samples of this study predate the infection). Cell type and time point are not known.

This clonotype was seen many times. The genes are TRBV7-9 and TRBJ1-1; a possible D gene is TRBD1 (5 bases). In germline, CDR1 is SEHNR, CDR2 FQNEAQ (reference sequence). V lost 7 bases, J lost 0 bases, and 9 bases lay in between. This CDR3 comprises 13 residues. CDR3 nucleotide sequence: TGTGCCAGCATGGAGGGGATGAACACTGAAGCTTTCTTT. Amino acids: CASMEGMNTEAFF.

This clonotype turned up a few times. The chain employs TRBV5-1 and TRBJ1-5; D not certain. In germline, CDR1 is SGHRS, CDR2 YFSETQ. The CDR3 spans 13 residues. V dropped 4 bases and J dropped 0 bases, with 5 bases sitting between them. CDR3 amino acids: CASSDGSNQPQHF. In DNA form, the CDR3 reads TGCGCCAGCAGCGACGGTAGCAATCAGCCCCAGCATTTT.